This T cell receptor beta chain was profiled in a study of shared clonotypes between healthy human individuals. Running of the assay took place at deep level. Every subset had its genomic DNA shared out evenly among several immunoSEQ plates. Clones were read by immunoSEQ multiplex PCR, and TCRdb kept only the in-frame ones, dropping some. Of over a million clones in the sample, about 74% were seen once. The CDR3 contains 15 residues. With 2 bases clipped from V and 5 bases from J, the junction kept 8 bases outside the gene matches. In germline, CDR1 is SNHLY, CDR2 FYNNEI. The receptor comes from a man between 18 and 29 years old in good health. The V and J genes are TRBV2 and TRBJ2-5; 7 positions match TRBD1. The sample comprised memory CD4+ T cells sorted from blood. The subset denotes: CD45RA-negative fraction. CDR3 sequence: CASSERIARGETQYF. CDR3 bases: TGTGCCAGCAGTGAAAGGATCGCCAGGGGGGAGACCCAGTACTTC.